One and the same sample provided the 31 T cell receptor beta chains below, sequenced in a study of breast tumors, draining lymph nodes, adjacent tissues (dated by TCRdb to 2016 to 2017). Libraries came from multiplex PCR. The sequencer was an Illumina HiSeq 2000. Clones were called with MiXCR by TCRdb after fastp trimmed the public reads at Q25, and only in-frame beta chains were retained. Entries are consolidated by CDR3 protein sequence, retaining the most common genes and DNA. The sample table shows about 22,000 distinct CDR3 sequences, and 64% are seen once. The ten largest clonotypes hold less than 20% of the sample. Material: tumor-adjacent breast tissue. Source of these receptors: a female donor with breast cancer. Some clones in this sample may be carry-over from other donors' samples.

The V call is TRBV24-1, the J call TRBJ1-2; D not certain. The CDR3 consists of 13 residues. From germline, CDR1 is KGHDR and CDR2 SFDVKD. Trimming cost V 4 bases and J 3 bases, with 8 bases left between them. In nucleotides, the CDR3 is TGTGCCACCAGTGAGGCGGGCGACTATGGCTACACCTTC. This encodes CATSEAGDYGYTF.

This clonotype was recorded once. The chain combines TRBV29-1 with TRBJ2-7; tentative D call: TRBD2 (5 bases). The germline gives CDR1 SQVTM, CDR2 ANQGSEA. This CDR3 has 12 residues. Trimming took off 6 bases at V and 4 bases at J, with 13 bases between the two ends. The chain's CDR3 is CSVVGVGYEQYF. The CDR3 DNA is TGCAGCGTCGTCGGGGTGGGGTACGAGCAGTACTTC.

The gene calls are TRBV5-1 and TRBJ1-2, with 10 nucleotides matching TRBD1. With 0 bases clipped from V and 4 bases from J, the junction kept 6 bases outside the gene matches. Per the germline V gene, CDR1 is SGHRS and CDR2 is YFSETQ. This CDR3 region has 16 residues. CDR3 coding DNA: TGCGCCAGCAGCTTGGCCGGGACAGGGGCGAGCTATGGCTACACCTTC. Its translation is CASSLAGTGASYGYTF.

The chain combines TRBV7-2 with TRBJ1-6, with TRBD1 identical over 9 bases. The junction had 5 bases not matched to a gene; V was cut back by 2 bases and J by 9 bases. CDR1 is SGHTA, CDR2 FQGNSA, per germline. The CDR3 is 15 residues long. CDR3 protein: CASSLLTGGSSPLHF. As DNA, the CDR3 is TGTGCCAGCAGCTTATTGACAGGGGGAAGTTCACCCCTCCACTTT.

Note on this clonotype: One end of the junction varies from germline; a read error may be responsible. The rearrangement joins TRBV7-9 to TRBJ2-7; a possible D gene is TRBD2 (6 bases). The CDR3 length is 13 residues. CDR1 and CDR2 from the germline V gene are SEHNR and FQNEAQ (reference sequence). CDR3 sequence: CVSSLEEGGEQYF. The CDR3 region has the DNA TGTGTCAGCAGCTTAGAGGAGGGCGGGGAGCAGTACTTC.

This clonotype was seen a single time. The CDR3 loop reads CASSFNRGLSTDTQYF. In DNA, the CDR3 is TGTGCCAGCAGCTTCAACAGGGGGCTTAGCACAGATACGCAGTATTTT. The chain links TRBV7-8 to TRBJ2-3, with 9 bases fitting TRBD1. V lost 3 bases and J lost 0; bases outside the gene matches: 4. This CDR3 region has 16 residues. Per germline, CDR1 SGHVS and CDR2 FQNEAQ.

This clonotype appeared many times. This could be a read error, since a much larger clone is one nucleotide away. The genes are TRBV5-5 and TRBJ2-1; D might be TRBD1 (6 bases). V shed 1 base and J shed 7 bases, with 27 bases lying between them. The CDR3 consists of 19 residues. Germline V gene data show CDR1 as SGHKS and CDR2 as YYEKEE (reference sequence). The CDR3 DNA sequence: TGTGCCAGCAGCTTGTATAGCGCGGGCGGTGGACAGTTAGAAAATGAGCAGTTCTTC. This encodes CASSLYSAGGGQLENEQFF.

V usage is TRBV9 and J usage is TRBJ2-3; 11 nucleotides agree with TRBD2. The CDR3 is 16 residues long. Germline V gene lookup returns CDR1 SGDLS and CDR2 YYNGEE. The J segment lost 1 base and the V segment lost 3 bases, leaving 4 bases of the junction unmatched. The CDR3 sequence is CASSGGLAARTDTQYF. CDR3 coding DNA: TGTGCCAGCAGCGGGGGACTAGCGGCTCGCACAGATACGCAGTATTTT.

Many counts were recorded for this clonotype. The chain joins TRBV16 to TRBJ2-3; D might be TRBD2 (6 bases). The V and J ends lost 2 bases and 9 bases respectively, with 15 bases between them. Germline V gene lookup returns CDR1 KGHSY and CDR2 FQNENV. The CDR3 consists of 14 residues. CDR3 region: CASSQGDGGLTQYF. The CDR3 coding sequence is TGTGCCAGCAGCCAAGGAGACGGGGGTTTGACGCAGTATTTT. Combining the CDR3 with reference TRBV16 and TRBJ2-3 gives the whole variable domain GEEVAQTPKHLVRGEGQKAKLYCAPIKGHSYVFWYQQVLKNEFKFLISFQNENVFDETGMPKERFSAKCLPNSPCSLEIQATKLEDSAVYFCASSQGDGGLTQYFGPGTRLTVL.

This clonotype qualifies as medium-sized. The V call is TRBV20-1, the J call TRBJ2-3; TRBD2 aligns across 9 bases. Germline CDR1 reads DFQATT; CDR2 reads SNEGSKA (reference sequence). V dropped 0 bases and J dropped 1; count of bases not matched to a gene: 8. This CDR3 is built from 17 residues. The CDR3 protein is CSARDPVGGGGTDTQYF. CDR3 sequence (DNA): TGCAGTGCTAGAGATCCTGTGGGCGGGGGGGGCACAGATACGCAGTATTTT.

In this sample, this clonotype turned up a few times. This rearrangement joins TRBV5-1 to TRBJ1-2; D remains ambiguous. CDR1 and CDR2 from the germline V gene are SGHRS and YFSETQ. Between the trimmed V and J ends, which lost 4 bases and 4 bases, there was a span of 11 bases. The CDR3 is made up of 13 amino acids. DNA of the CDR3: TGCGCCAGCAGCATGACCACTTCCTATGGCTACACCTTC. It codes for CASSMTTSYGYTF.

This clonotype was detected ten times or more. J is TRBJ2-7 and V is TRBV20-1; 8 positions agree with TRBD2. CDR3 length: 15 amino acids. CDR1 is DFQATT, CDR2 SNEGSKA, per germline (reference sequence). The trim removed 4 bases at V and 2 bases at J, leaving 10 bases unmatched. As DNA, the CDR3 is TGCAGTGCTAAATCCGGGGGGGGGACAACCTACGAGCAGTACTTC. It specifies CSAKSGGGTTYEQYF.

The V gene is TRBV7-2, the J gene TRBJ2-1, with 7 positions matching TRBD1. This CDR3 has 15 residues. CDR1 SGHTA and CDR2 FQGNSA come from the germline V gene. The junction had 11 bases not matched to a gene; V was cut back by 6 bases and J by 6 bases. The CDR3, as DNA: TGTGCCAGCAGACCAGGGCTAAGGGGGCTCAATGAGCAGTTCTTC. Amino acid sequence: CASRPGLRGLNEQFF.

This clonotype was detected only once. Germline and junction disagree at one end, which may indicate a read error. This chain's CDR3 is CASSQDGRANQPQHF. CDR3 DNA: TGTGCCAGCAGCCAAGATGGTCGGGCCAATCAGCCCCAGCATTTT. This chain joins TRBV4-1 and TRBJ1-5; D is unclear. This CDR3 has 15 amino acids. Germline V CDR1 and CDR2: MGHRA, YSYEKL.

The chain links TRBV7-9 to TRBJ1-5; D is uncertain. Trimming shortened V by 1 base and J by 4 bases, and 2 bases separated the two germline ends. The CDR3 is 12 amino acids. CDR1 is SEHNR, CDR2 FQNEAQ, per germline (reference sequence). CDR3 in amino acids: CASSLGNQPQHF. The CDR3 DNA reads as TGTGCCAGCAGCTTAGGGAATCAGCCCCAGCATTTT.

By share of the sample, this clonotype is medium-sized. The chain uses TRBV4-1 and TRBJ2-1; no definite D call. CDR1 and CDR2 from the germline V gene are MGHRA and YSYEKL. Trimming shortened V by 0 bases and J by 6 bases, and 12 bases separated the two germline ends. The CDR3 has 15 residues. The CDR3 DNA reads TGCGCCAGCAGCCAAGATTCCGGGCGTACCAATGAGCAGTTCTTC. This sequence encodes CASSQDSGRTNEQFF.

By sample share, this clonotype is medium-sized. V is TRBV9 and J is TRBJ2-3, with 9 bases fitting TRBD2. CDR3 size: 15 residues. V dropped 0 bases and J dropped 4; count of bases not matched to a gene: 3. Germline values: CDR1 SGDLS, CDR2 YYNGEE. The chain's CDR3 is CASSVGASGADTQYF. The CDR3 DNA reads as TGTGCCAGCAGCGTAGGGGCTAGCGGGGCAGATACGCAGTATTTT.

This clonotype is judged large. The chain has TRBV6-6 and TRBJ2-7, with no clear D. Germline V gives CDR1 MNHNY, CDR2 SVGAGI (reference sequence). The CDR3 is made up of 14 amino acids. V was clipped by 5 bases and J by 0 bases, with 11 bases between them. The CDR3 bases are TGTGCCAGCAGTCCCCTGGGCAGCTCCTACGAGCAGTACTTC. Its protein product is CASSPLGSSYEQYF.

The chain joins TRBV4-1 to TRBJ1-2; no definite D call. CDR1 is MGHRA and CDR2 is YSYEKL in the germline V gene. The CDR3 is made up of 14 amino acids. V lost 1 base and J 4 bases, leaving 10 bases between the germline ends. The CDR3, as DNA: TGCGCCAGCAGCCAAGTCGGGATTGGCTATGGCTACACCTTC. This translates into CASSQVGIGYGYTF.

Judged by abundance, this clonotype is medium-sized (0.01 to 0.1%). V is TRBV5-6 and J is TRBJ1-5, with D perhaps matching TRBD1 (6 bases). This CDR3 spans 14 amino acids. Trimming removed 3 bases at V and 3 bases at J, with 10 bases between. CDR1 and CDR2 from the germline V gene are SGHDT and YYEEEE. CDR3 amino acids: CASSWGGHNQPQHF. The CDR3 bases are TGTGCCAGCAGCTGGGGGGGGCACAATCAGCCCCAGCATTTT.

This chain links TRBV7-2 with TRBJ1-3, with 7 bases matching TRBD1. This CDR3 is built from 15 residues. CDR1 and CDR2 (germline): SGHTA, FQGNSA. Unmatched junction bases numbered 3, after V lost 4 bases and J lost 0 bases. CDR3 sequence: CASSSRQGSGNTIYF. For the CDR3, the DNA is TGTGCCAGCAGCTCAAGACAGGGCTCTGGAAACACCATATATTTT.

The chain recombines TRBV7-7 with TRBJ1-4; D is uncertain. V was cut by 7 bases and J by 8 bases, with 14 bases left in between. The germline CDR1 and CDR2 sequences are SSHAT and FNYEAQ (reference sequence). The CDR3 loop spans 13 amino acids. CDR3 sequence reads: CASKAFYDEKLFF. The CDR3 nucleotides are TGTGCCAGCAAAGCCTTTTACGACGAAAAACTGTTTTTT.

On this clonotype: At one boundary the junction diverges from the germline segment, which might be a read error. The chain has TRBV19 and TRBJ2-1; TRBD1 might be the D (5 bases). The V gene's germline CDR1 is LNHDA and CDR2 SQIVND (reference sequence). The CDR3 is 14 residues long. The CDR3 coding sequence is TGTGCCGGTAGTAGGGGAACCTCCCACAATGAGCGGTTCTTC. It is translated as CAGSRGTSHNERFF.

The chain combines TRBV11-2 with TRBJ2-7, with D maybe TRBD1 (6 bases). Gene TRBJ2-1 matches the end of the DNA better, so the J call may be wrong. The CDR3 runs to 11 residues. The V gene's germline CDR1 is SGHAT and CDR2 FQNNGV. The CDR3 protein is CASSPGQKQFF. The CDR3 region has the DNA TGTGCCAGCAGCCCCGGACAGAAGCAGTTCTTC.

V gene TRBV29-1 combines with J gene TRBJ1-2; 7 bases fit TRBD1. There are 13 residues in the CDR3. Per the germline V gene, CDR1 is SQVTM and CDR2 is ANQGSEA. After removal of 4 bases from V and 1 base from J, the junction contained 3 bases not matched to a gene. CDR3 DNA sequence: TGCAGCGTTGGGGACAGCGTTAACTATGGCTACACCTTC. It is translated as CSVGDSVNYGYTF.

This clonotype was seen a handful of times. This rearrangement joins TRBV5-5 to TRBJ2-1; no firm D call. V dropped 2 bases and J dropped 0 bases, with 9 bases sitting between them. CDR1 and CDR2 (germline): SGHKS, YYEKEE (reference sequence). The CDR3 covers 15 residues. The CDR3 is CASSFQAGSYNEQFF. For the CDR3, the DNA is TGTGCCAGCAGCTTTCAGGCAGGCTCCTACAATGAGCAGTTCTTC.

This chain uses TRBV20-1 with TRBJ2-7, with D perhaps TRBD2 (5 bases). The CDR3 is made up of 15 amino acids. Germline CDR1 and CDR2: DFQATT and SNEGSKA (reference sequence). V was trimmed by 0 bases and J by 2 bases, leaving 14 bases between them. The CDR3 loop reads CSARERWGDTYEQYF. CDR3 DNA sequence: TGCAGTGCTAGAGAAAGGTGGGGAGATACCTACGAGCAGTACTTC.

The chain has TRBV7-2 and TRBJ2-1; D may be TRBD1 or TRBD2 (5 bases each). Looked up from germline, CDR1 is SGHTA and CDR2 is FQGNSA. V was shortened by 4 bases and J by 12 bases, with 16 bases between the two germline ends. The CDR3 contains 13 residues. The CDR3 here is CASSSPPRGVQFF. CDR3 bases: TGTGCCAGCAGCTCACCGCCCCGGGGCGTGCAGTTCTTC.

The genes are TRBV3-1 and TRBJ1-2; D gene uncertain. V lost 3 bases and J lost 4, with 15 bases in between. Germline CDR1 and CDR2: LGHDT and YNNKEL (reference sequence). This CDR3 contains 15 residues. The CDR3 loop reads CASSHLGGQFYGYTF. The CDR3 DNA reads TGTGCCAGCAGCCACCTGGGAGGGCAGTTCTATGGCTACACCTTC.

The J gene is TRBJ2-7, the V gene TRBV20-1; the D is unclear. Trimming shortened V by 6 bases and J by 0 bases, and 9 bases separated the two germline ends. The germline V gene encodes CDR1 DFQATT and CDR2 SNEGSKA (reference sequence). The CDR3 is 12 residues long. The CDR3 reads CSAAASSYEQYF. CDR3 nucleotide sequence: TGCAGTGCGGCGGCAAGCTCCTACGAGCAGTACTTC.

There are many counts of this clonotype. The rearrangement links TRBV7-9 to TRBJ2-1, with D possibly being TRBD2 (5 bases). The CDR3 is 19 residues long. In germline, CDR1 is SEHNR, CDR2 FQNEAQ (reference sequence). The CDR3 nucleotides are TGTGCAGCTTATCTCTCCCCTCGAGTCCCTAGCTTATCCTACAATGAGCAGTTCTTC. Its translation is CAAYLSPRVPSLSYNEQFF.